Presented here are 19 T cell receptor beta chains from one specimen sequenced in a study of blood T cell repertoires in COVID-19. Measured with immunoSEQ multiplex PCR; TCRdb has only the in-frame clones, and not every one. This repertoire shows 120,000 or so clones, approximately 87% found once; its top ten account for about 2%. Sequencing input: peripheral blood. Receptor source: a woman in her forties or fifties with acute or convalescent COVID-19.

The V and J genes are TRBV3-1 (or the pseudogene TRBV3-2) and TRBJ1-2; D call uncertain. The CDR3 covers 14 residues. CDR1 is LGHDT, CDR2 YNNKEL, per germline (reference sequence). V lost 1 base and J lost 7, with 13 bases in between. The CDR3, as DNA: TGTGCCAGCAGCCAAGGCAGGACCGCGGGTGGCTACACCTTC. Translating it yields CASSQGRTAGGYTF.

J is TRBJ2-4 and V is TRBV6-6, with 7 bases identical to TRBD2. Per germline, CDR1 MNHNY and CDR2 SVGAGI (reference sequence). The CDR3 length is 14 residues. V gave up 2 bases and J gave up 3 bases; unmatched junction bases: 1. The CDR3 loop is CASSYSGDKNIQYF. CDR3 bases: TGTGCCAGCAGTTACAGCGGGGACAAAAACATTCAGTACTTC.

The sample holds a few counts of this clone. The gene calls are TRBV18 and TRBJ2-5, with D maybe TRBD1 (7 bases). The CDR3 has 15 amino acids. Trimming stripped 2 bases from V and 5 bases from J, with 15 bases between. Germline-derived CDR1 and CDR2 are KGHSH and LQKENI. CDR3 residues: CASSPGDSGSETQYF. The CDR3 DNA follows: TGTGCCAGCTCACCAGGGGACAGCGGGTCGGAGACCCAGTACTTC.

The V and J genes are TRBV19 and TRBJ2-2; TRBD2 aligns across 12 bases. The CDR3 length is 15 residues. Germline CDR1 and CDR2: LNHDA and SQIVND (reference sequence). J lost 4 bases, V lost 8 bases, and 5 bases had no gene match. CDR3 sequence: CASVGLAGFTGELFF. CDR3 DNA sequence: TGTGCCAGTGTCGGACTAGCGGGGTTCACCGGGGAGCTGTTTTTT.

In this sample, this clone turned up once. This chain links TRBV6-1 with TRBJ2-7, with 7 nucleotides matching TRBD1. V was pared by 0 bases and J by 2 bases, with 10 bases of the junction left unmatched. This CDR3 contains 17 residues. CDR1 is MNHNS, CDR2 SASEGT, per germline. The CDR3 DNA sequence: TGTGCCAGCAGTGAAGCGCTCGGACAGGCGCGTCCCTACGAGCAGTACTTC. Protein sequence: CASSEALGQARPYEQYF.

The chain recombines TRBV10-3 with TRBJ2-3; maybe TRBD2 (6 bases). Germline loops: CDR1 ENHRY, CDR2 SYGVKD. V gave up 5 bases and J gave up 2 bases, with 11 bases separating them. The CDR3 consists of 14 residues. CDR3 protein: CAISREESTDTQYF. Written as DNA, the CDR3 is TGTGCCATCAGTAGGGAGGAATCCACAGATACGCAGTATTTT.

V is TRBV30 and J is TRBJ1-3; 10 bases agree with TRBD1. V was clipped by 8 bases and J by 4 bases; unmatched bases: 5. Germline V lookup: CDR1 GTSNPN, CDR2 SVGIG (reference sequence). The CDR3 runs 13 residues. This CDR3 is CAGDRGPGNTIYF. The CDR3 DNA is TGTGCCGGGGACAGGGGCCCGGGAAACACCATATATTTT.

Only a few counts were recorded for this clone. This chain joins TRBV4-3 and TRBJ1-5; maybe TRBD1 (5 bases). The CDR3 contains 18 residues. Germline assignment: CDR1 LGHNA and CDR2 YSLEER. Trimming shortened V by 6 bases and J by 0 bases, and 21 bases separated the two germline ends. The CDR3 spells CASRQQDLVVYSNQPQHF. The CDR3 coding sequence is TGCGCCAGCAGACAACAGGACTTGGTGGTATATAGCAATCAGCCCCAGCATTTT.

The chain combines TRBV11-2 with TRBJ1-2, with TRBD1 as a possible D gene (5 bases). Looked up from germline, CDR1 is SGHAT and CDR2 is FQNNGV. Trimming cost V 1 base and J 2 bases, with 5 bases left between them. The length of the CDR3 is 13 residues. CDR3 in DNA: TGTGCCAGCAGCTTAGGACAGAACTATGGCTACACCTTC. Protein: CASSLGQNYGYTF.

The CDR3 nucleotides are TGTGCCACCTCAGCGGGAGCGGAGACCCAGTACTTC. Protein sequence: CATSAGAETQYF. The chain uses TRBV10-3 and TRBJ2-5; TRBD2 agrees at 8 bases. This CDR3 has 12 residues. In germline, CDR1 is ENHRY, CDR2 SYGVKD. Germline trimming cut 10 bases from V and 5 bases from J; bases unmatched to any gene: 6.

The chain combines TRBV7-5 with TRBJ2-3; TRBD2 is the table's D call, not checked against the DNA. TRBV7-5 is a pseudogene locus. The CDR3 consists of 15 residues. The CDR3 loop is CVRSPRKRKADTQYF. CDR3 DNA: TGTGTCAGAAGCCCCCGAAAGCGAAAAGCAGATACGCAGTATTTT.

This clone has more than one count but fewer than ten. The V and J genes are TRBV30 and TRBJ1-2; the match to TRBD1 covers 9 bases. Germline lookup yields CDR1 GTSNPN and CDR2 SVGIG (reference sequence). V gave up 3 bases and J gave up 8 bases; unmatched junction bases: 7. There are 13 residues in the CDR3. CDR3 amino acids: CAWSLQGAGGYTF. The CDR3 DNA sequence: TGTGCCTGGAGCCTACAGGGGGCGGGAGGCTACACCTTC.

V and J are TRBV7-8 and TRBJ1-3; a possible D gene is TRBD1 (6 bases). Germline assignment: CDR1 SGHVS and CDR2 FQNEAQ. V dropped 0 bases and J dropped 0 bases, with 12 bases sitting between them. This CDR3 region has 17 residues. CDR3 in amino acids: CASSLAQGLASGNTIYF. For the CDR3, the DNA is TGTGCCAGCAGCTTAGCGCAGGGGCTAGCCTCTGGAAACACCATATATTTT.

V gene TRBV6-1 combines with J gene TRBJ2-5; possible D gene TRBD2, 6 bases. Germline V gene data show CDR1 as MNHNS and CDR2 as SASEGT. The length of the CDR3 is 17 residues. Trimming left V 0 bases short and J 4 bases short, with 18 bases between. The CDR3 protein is CASSEAPGGAIGETQYF. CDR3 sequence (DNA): TGTGCCAGCAGTGAAGCCCCCGGGGGAGCAATAGGAGAGACCCAGTACTTC.

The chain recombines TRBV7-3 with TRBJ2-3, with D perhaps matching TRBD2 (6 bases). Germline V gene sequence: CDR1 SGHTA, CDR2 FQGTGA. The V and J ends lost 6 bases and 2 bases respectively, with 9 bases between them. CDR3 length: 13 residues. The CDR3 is CASSGGYTDTQYF. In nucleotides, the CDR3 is TGTGCCAGCAGTGGGGGGTACACAGATACGCAGTATTTT.

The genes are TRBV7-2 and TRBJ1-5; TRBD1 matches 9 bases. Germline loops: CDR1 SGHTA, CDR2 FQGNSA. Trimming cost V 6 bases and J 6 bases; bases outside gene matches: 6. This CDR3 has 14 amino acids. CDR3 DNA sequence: TGTGCCAGCAGAGGGACAGGGTTTGGTCAGCCCCAGCATTTT. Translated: CASRGTGFGQPQHF.

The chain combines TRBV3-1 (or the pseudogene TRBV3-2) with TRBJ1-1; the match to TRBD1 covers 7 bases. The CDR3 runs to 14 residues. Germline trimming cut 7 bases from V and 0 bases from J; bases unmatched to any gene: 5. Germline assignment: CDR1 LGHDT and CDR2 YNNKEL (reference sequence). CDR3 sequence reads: CASTQGGMNTEAFF. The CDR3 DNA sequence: TGTGCCAGCACCCAGGGGGGAATGAACACTGAAGCTTTCTTT.

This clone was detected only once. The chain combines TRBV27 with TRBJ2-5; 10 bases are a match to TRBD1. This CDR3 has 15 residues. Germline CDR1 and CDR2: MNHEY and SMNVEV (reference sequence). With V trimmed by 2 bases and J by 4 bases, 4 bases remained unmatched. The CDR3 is CASSLGQGVRETQYF. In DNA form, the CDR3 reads TGTGCCAGCAGTTTAGGACAGGGGGTGCGAGAGACCCAGTACTTC.

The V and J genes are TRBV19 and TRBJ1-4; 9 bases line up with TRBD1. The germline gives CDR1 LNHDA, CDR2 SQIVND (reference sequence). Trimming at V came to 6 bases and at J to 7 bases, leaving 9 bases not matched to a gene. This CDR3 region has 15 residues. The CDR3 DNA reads TGTGCCAGTAGCACCCCGGGACAGGGCTTTGAAAAACTGTTTTTT. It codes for CASSTPGQGFEKLFF.